This T cell receptor (beta chain) was recovered during a study of neurological immune-mediated disorders (dated by TCRdb to the late 2010s). About the full investigation: The study compared peripheral blood TCR-beta repertoires of HTLV-I-associated myelopathy (HAM/TSP) patients, multiple sclerosis patients and healthy controls using UMI-based sequencing. The roughly 100 TCR-beta libraries included longitudinal samples, technical triplicates and paired sorted CD4+ and CD8+ T-cell subsets alongside PBMC samples. Longitudinal HAM/TSP and healthy donors had 3 time-points each (roughly 3-45 month intervals). The cohort included about 70 subjects: approximately 15 with HAM/TSP, some 35 with multiple sclerosis, and 20 healthy controls. What the study reported, not specific to this receptor: TCR clonal expansion was highest in HAM/TSP patients and lowest in MS patients, with MS patients falling below even healthy controls. Across subjects, expanded clones never shared an identical CDR3 amino acid sequence, which suggests that the TCR-beta repertoires in every group were private.

cDNA was synthesized by template-switch 5'RACE using a primer carrying a 10-nucleotide random unique molecular identifier by which each TCR transcript was tagged. Every sequencing run yielded over 190 million TCR-beta sequences covering 15-18 subjects. The RNeasy kit was used to extract total RNA. TCR-beta VDJ regions were amplified with primers for the TCR constant region and the 5'RACE anchor, using the KAPA Real-time Library Amplification kit. Sample indexes and Illumina adaptors were added in a first PCR, after which library yield was increased in a second PCR. After purification with Ampure beads, the TCR product of roughly 650 bp was size-selected on a 2% E-gel SizeSelection system. Before pooling, library quality was checked on a Bioanalyzer, concentration was measured with Qubit, and libraries were quantified with the Kapa Library Quantification kit. Paired-end 2 x 150 bp sequencing of the libraries was performed on an Illumina HiSeq 2500. To increase sequence diversity, roughly 24-31% phiX was spiked into each library pool. The study's own analysis went as follows. Quality-filtered reads were processed with the UMI-based MiGEC pipeline, and over 75% of raw TCR sequences were removed by the MiGEC pipeline during error correction. IMGT germline references were used for aligning VDJ genes, and each clonotype was defined as a unique CDR3 amino acid sequence together with its V-J genes. Clonal expansion, Shannon diversity, and CDR3 relatedness (CalcPairwiseDistances, ClusterSamples) were evaluated with VDJtools, and phylogenetic trees were built with CLCbio workbench. A clone was classed as expanded if it had 8 or more unique UMIs, a cutoff based on coefficient-of-variation modelling across technical triplicates. TCRdb reanalyzed the raw reads on its own, using fastp at Q25 for trimming and MiXCR for clone calling, and kept in-frame beta chains. Each CDR3 protein appears once, grouped with its most common genes and DNA. Clone size and V and J calls follow TCRdb, not the original study. The sample records around 50,000 distinct CDR3 sequences, 13% of which are singletons. Clones ranked in the top ten supply 3.5% to 5% of the sample.

There are many counts of this clonotype. This receptor's antigen is unknown. No base quality information exists; no much larger clone differs at one position. The time point tag for this specimen amounts to: longitudinal time-point 2. For the unsorted PBMC libraries, 2 million PBMCs were stored in RNAlater at -80 degrees C until RNA extraction and were used to generate the libraries. Peripheral blood was subjected to Ficoll-Hypaque density gradient centrifugation to isolate PBMCs, which were then cryopreserved in liquid nitrogen. Sequenced input: PBMCs. This TCR came from a male donor with HTLV-1-associated myelopathy (HAM/TSP).

The CDR3 region: CSVRQDLNTEAFF. In nucleotides, the sequence is TGCAGCGTACGACAGGACCTGAACACTGAAGCTTTCTTT. The chain joins TRBV29-1 to TRBJ1-1; the D gene is perhaps TRBD1, on 6 matching bases. Relative to germline, V is 6 bases shorter and J is 0 bases shorter, with 11 bases between their ends. The CDR3 contains 13 residues, cysteine and phenylalanine counted. CDR3 DNA is the only sequence kept; it has 39 bases, read in frame from the first base. CDR1 SQVTM and CDR2 ANQGSEA were looked up in the germline V gene.